A single sample gave rise to the 30 T cell receptor beta chains below, sequenced in a study of post-analysis software for immune sequencing data. Whole-study findings and limits: Patients used five TRBV segments, including TRBV5-6, TRBV5-1 and TRBV20-1, more often than controls.

Their recognized antigens are unknown. cDNA libraries of TCR beta carried unique molecular identifiers. TCRdb ran MiXCR on the PCR reads and lists one entry per CDR3 protein. The sample shows approximately 730,000 distinct CDR3 sequences, around 45% of them seen only once. Sequenced material: blood. These receptors were taken from a girl aged 5 to 17 with multiple sclerosis.

V and J are TRBV29-1 and TRBJ1-2; a weak D match, TRBD1 (5 bases). This CDR3 is built from 15 residues. Germline V gives CDR1 SQVTM, CDR2 ANQGSEA. Trimming pared 7 bases from V and 0 bases from J, leaving 18 bases between. The CDR3 DNA reads as TGCAGCGCTCTGGGGACTGGGAAGCCTAACTATGGCTACACCTTC. This gives the protein CSALGTGKPNYGYTF.

The genes are TRBV7-8 and TRBJ2-1, with 7 bases fitting TRBD2. The CDR3 covers 16 residues. The germline V gene has CDR1 SGHVS and CDR2 FQNEAQ. The trim removed 2 bases at V and 3 bases at J, leaving 7 bases unmatched. The CDR3 loop reads CASSLIPSGSYNEQFF. CDR3 bases: TGTGCCAGCAGCTTAATTCCTAGCGGTAGCTACAATGAGCAGTTCTTC.

The chain recombines TRBV6-2 or TRBV6-3 with TRBJ2-1; D remains ambiguous. Trimming removed 5 bases at V and 0 bases at J, with 11 bases between. The CDR3 runs 15 residues. Per the germline V gene, CDR1 is MNHEY and CDR2 is SVGEGT. CDR3 in amino acids: CASSPGVVSYNEQFF. The CDR3 nucleotides are TGTGCCAGCAGTCCAGGAGTGGTCTCCTACAATGAGCAGTTCTTC.

The chain employs TRBV4-2 and TRBJ2-7; D may correspond to TRBD1 or TRBD2 (6 bases each). V lost 2 bases, J lost 3 bases, and 17 bases lay in between. Germline loops: CDR1 LGHNA, CDR2 YNFKEQ. This CDR3 contains 16 residues. In DNA form, the CDR3 reads TGTGCCAGCAGCCAACGGGGGCCCACGAATAGCTACGAGCAGTACTTC. Its translation: CASSQRGPTNSYEQYF.

This clonotype was observed a handful of times. V usage is TRBV29-1 and J usage is TRBJ2-7, with 7 bases lining up with TRBD2. With V trimmed by 3 bases and J by 3 bases, 8 bases remained unmatched. The CDR3 is made up of 14 amino acids. The V gene's germline CDR1 is SQVTM and CDR2 ANQGSEA. CDR3: CSVDTSATNYEQYF. CDR3 DNA: TGCAGCGTTGATACTAGCGCTACGAACTACGAGCAGTACTTC.

The J gene is TRBJ1-1, the V gene TRBV27; maybe TRBD1 (6 bases). CDR1 MNHEY and CDR2 SMNVEV come from the germline V gene (reference sequence). The V end lost 1 base, the J end lost 7 bases, and 16 bases lay between the germline ends. The CDR3 extends over 15 amino acids. CDR3 sequence: CASSLWVGGGGEAFF. The CDR3 nucleotides read TGTGCCAGCAGTTTATGGGTAGGAGGAGGGGGTGAAGCTTTCTTT.

The V gene is TRBV10-3, the J gene TRBJ2-5; 8 bases are a match to TRBD2. This CDR3 contains 17 residues. The V gene end was trimmed by 6 bases and the J gene end by 0 bases; junction bases not matched to a gene: 12. Germline V gene data show CDR1 as ENHRY and CDR2 as SYGVKD. In DNA, the CDR3 is TGTGCCATCAGGTCTGCTAGCGGGCACGTGAACCAAGAGACCCAGTACTTC. Its translation: CAIRSASGHVNQETQYF.

The gene calls are TRBV7-8 and TRBJ2-6; 9 bases are a match to TRBD1. Germline assignment: CDR1 SGHVS and CDR2 FQNEAQ. V trimming: 5 bases; J trimming: 2 bases; junction bases outside the gene matches: 16. The CDR3 covers 20 residues. The CDR3 spells CASSQRTGEARSTGANVLTF. The CDR3 DNA reads TGTGCCAGCAGCCAAAGGACAGGGGAAGCTCGATCGACTGGGGCCAACGTCCTGACTTTC.

This clonotype was recorded only once. This rearrangement joins TRBV6-5 to TRBJ2-7, with 7 bases identical to TRBD2. The V and J ends lost 0 bases and 3 bases, in that order; junction bases with no gene match: 5. Germline CDR1 MNHEY, CDR2 SVGAGI. This CDR3 has 15 amino acids. CDR3 bases: TGTGCCAGCAGTTACTCGAAACTAGCGAACTACGAGCAGTACTTC. It encodes CASSYSKLANYEQYF.

The chain couples TRBV12-3 or TRBV12-4 to TRBJ2-7; D uncertain. Trimming cost V 4 bases and J 4 bases, with 11 bases left between them. The CDR3 is made up of 13 amino acids. CDR3 DNA sequence: TGTGCCAGCAGTTCCCTGACCCAGTACGAGCAGTACTTC. This codes for CASSSLTQYEQYF.

The chain uses TRBV9 and TRBJ2-5; perhaps D is TRBD1 or TRBD2 (5 bases each). Between the trimmed V and J ends, which lost 0 bases and 5 bases, there was a span of 14 bases. Per germline, CDR1 SGDLS and CDR2 YYNGEE. The CDR3 loop spans 15 amino acids. CDR3 loop: CASSVVGLGTETQYF. The CDR3 nucleotides read TGTGCCAGCAGCGTAGTAGGACTGGGGACGGAGACCCAGTACTTC.

The chain combines TRBV6-1 with TRBJ2-1; TRBD2 aligns across 7 bases. V shed 1 base and J 9 bases; nucleotides not matched to a gene: 6. The V gene's germline CDR1 is MNHNS and CDR2 SASEGT. This CDR3 is 14 amino acids long. The CDR3 nucleotides read TGTGCCAGCAGTGAAGGGGAGGGCCCCTCTGAGCAGTTCTTC. It is translated as CASSEGEGPSEQFF.

The chain has TRBV27 and TRBJ2-4; D is perhaps TRBD1 (5 bases). TRBJ2-7 matches the DNA end more closely, so the J call is doubtful. CDR1 is MNHEY, CDR2 SMNVEV, per germline (reference sequence). CDR3 length: 15 amino acids. CDR3 amino acids: CASSPIGDRTYEQYF. The CDR3 DNA is TGTGCCAGCAGTCCGATTGGTGACAGAACCTACGAGCAGTACTTC.

The chain employs TRBV15 and TRBJ2-7; D perhaps matches TRBD1 (6 bases). Germline values: CDR1 LNHNV, CDR2 YYDKDF (reference sequence). This CDR3 has 13 amino acids. Deletions cut 2 bases from V and 5 bases from J, with 10 bases between. CDR3 DNA: TGTGCCACCAGCAGACCACAGGGCCACGAGCAGTACTTC. Translating it yields CATSRPQGHEQYF. The full variable domain, in which reference TRBV15 and TRBJ2-7 provide the parts outside the CDR3, is DAMVIQNPRYQVTQFGKPVTLSCSQTLNHNVMYWYQQKSSQAPKLLFHYYDKDFNNEADTPDNFQSRRPNTSFCFLDIRSPGLGDTAMYLCATSRPQGHEQYFGPGTRLTVT.

The rearrangement links TRBV20-1 to TRBJ2-3; 7 positions agree with TRBD1. The CDR3 runs 13 residues. V shed 6 bases, J shed 3 bases, and the junction held 6 bases outside the gene matches. Germline CDR1 is DFQATT and CDR2 is SNEGSKA (reference sequence). The CDR3 loop reads CSAPGQVTDTQYF. The CDR3 coding sequence is TGCAGTGCACCCGGACAGGTTACAGATACGCAGTATTTT.

This clonotype was seen a handful of times. CDR3 in amino acids: CASSLVGGATYEQYF. CDR3 DNA sequence: TGTGCCAGCAGTTTGGTGGGTGGAGCTACCTACGAGCAGTACTTC. The V gene is TRBV27, the J gene TRBJ2-7; D unclear. V was pared by 3 bases and J by 2 bases, with 14 bases between. This CDR3 spans 15 amino acids. Germline V gives CDR1 MNHEY, CDR2 SMNVEV (reference sequence).

The chain recombines TRBV10-3 with TRBJ2-7, with 8 positions matching TRBD2. The CDR3 spans 14 residues. Germline V CDR1 and CDR2: ENHRY, SYGVKD. V shed 6 bases, J shed 5 bases, and the junction held 9 bases outside the gene matches. CDR3 sequence (DNA): TGTGCCATCAGGGGAGCGGGAGTCAGCGACGAGCAGTACTTC. Amino acids: CAIRGAGVSDEQYF.

The chain has TRBV28 and TRBJ2-7, with D tentatively TRBD2 (7 bases). CDR3 length: 13 residues. Germline assignment: CDR1 MDHEN and CDR2 SYDVKM. Trimming shortened V by 6 bases and J by 10 bases, and 19 bases separated the two germline ends. DNA of the CDR3: TGTGCCAGCAGCCAGGGGCGGCGGGAGAGTCAGTACTTC. It is translated as CASSQGRRESQYF.

This rearrangement joins TRBV9 to TRBJ2-3; 9 bases fit TRBD2. Germline CDR1 is SGDLS and CDR2 is YYNGEE. This CDR3 has 16 amino acids. The trim removed 0 bases at V and 3 bases at J, leaving 5 bases unmatched. For the CDR3, the DNA is TGTGCCAGCAGCGTAGCGGGTAGCGGGAGTACAGATACGCAGTATTTT. This gives the protein CASSVAGSGSTDTQYF.

V and J are TRBV7-2 and TRBJ2-5, with TRBD2 matching over 8 bases. V was clipped by 3 bases and J by 1 base; unmatched bases: 4. This CDR3 is 15 amino acids long. Germline V gives CDR1 SGHTA, CDR2 FQGNSA. DNA of the CDR3: TGTGCCAGCAGCTTCATTCTAGCGGGCCAAGAGACCCAGTACTTC. Encoded protein: CASSFILAGQETQYF.

This clonotype was recorded a few times. The rearrangement joins TRBV6-6 to TRBJ2-5; a possible D gene is TRBD2 (5 bases). The DNA matches TRBJ2-7 better at its end, which makes the J call doubtful. Germline CDR1 reads MNHNY; CDR2 reads SVGAGI (reference sequence). The CDR3 loop spans 15 amino acids. The CDR3 nucleotides read TGTGCCAGCAGCTCCCCAGCGGACTTAGGCTACGAGCAGTACTTC. This gives the protein CASSSPADLGYEQYF.

CDR3 residues: CSARAPGQQNTEAFF. CDR3 sequence (DNA): TGCAGTGCTAGAGCCCCCGGGCAGCAGAACACTGAAGCTTTCTTT. The genes are TRBV20-1 and TRBJ1-1, with D unclear. The CDR3 has 15 amino acids. V gave up 1 base and J gave up 1 base, with 13 bases separating them. CDR1 is DFQATT and CDR2 is SNEGSKA in the germline V gene (reference sequence).

The chain couples TRBV12-3 or TRBV12-4 to TRBJ2-7; TRBD1 matches at 7 bases. V trimming: 5 bases; J trimming: 1 base; junction bases outside the gene matches: 8. The CDR3 is 15 residues long. CDR3 nucleotide sequence: TGTGCCAGCAGTAAGGGGCCCAGGGGGTCCTACGAGCAGTACTTC. Translation: CASSKGPRGSYEQYF.

The chain has TRBV5-1 and TRBJ2-5, with 12 bases that match TRBD2. Germline CDR1 reads SGHRS; CDR2 reads YFSETQ. This CDR3 has 15 amino acids. V trimming: 3 bases; J trimming: 11 bases; junction bases outside the gene matches: 11. The CDR3 region is CASSSTSGSYNEQYF. CDR3 DNA: TGCGCCAGCAGCTCGACTAGCGGGAGTTACAATGAGCAGTACTTC. Together with reference TRBV5-1 and TRBJ2-5, the CDR3 gives the full variable domain: KAGVTQTPRYLIKTRGQQVTLSCSPISGHRSVSWYQQTPGQGLQFLFEYFSETQRNKGNFPGRFSGRQFSNSRSEMNVSTLELGDSALYLCASSSTSGSYNEQYFGPGTRLLVL.

The chain joins TRBV12-3 or TRBV12-4 to TRBJ1-2; TRBD1 agrees at 9 bases. The trim removed 6 bases at V and 3 bases at J, leaving 17 bases unmatched. This CDR3 comprises 18 residues. As DNA, the CDR3 is TGTGCCAGCAGCCTAACCTCCGGGAGACAGGGGGGGGACTATGGCTACACCTTC. Translating it yields CASSLTSGRQGGDYGYTF.

In this sample, this clonotype turned up once. This sequence joins TRBV13 and TRBJ2-1; TRBD2 is a possible D gene (6 bases). Per germline, CDR1 PRHDT and CDR2 FYEKMQ (reference sequence). The CDR3 totals 14 residues. Trimming stripped 4 bases from V and 9 bases from J, with 16 bases between. The CDR3 region is CASSWEEAWGEQFF. CDR3 DNA sequence: TGTGCCAGCAGCTGGGAGGAGGCTTGGGGTGAGCAGTTCTTC. The whole variable domain, remainder taken from reference TRBV13 and TRBJ2-1, is AAGVIQSPRHLIKEKRETATLKCYPIPRHDTVYWYQQGPGQDPQFLISFYEKMQSDKGSIPDRFSAQQFSDYHSELNMSSLELGDSALYFCASSWEEAWGEQFFGPGTRLTVL.

This clonotype has more than one count but fewer than ten. The J gene is TRBJ1-2, the V gene TRBV12-3 or TRBV12-4; a possible D gene is TRBD1 (5 bases). The CDR3 spans 13 residues. V dropped 7 bases and J dropped 8 bases, with 17 bases sitting between them. The CDR3 region is CASTRDRGLGYTF. The CDR3 DNA reads as TGTGCCAGCACTCGGGATCGGGGGTTAGGCTACACCTTC.

The chain links TRBV10-2 to TRBJ2-1; D is unresolved. The CDR3 is made up of 12 amino acids. With 5 bases removed from V and 6 bases from J, the gap between germline ends came to 8 bases. Germline-derived CDR1 and CDR2 are WSHSY and SAAADI. The CDR3 DNA follows: TGCGCCAGCAGTAGGGTGGGCAATGAGCAGTTCTTC. Protein: CASSRVGNEQFF.

The rearrangement links TRBV29-1 to TRBJ1-2; weak D call: TRBD1 (5 bases). Trimming removed 7 bases at V and 0 bases at J, with 18 bases between. The germline gives CDR1 SQVTM, CDR2 ANQGSEA. CDR3 length: 15 amino acids. The CDR3 spells CSADLFGAPNYGYTF. CDR3 DNA: TGCAGCGCTGACCTCTTTGGGGCGCCTAACTATGGCTACACCTTC.

The table lists this clonotype with a few counts. V usage is TRBV21-1 and J usage is TRBJ2-3; the D segment call TRBD2 is taken from the table without a DNA check. TRBV21-1 is reported as a pseudogene. The CDR3 is 15 residues long. The CDR3 is CASSKVEGPTDTQYF. CDR3 nucleotide sequence: TGTGCCAGCAGCAAAGTTGAGGGACCTACAGATACGCAGTATTTT.